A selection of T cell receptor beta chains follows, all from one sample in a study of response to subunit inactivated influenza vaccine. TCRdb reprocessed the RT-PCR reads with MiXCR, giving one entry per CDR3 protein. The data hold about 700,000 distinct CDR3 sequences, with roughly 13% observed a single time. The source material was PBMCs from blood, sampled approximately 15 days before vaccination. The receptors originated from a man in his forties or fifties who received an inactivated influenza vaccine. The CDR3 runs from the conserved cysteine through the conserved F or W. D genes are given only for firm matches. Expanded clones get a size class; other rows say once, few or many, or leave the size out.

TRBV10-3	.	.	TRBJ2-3	TGTGCCATCAGTGAGTCTACAGGGGGGGACTACACAGATACGCAGTATTTT	CAISESTGGDYTDTQYF
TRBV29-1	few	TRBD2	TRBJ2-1	TGCAGCGATCGACTAGCGGGGAGCTCCTACAATGAGCAGTTCTTC	CSDRLAGSSYNEQFF
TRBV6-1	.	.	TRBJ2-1	TGTGCCAGCAGTCGTATTAGGGGAACCGGGACAGAGCAGTTCTTC	CASSRIRGTGTEQFF
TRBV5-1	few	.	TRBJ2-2	TGCGCCAGCACGAGGGGGACTTACGGCACCGGGGAGCTGTTTTTT	CASTRGTYGTGELFF
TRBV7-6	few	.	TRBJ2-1	TGTGCCAGCAGCTTATGGACGGACAATGAGCAGTTCTTC	CASSLWTDNEQFF
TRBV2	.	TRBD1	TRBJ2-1	TGTGCCAGCAGTGAGGAAGGGACAGGGGGGAATGAGCAGTTCTTC	CASSEEGTGGNEQFF
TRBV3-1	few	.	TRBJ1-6	TGTGCCAGCAGCCAAGTAGGGGGTTTAGTGGCACCCCTCCACTTT	CASSQVGGLVAPLHF
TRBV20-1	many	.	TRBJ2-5	TGCAGTGCTAGTTTTCCTTTGGACAGAACCCAAGAGACCCAGTACTTC	CSASFPLDRTQETQYF
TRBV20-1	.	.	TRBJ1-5	TGCAGTGCAATCCCGGGGCCATATAGCAATCAGCCCCAGCATTTT	CSAIPGPYSNQPQHF
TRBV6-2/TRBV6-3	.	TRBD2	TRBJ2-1	TGTGCCAGTGTCTTGGCGGGAGGGTCGTCCTACAATGAGCAGTTCTTC	CASVLAGGSSYNEQFF
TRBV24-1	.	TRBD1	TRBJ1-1	TGTGCCACCGCCCAGGGACAGGGTTATGGTGAAGCTTTCTTT	CATAQGQGYGEAFF
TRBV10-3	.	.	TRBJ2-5	TGTGCCATCAAAAGTGGTGAGACCCAGTACTTC	CAIKSGETQYF
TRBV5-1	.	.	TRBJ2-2	TGCGCCAGCAGCTTCATCGACCCCACCGGGGAGCTGTTTTTT	CASSFIDPTGELFF
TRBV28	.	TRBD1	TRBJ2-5	TGTGCCAGCAGACCGTGGACAGGAGCCCAGTACTTC	CASRPWTGAQYF
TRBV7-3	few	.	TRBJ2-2	TGTGCCAGCAGCTTAATCGCGACCGGGGAGCTGTTTTTT	CASSLIATGELFF
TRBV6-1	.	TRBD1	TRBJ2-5	TGTGCCAGCAGAAACCTGCGTGCGGACAGGGGCAAAGAGACCCAGTACTTC	CASRNLRADRGKETQYF
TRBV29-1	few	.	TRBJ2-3	TGCAGCGTCCGGAGCGGCAACACAGATACGCAGTATTTT	CSVRSGNTDTQYF
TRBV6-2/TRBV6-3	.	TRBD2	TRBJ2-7	TGTGCCAGCAGTCCAACACTAGCGAGCTCCTACGAGCAGTACTTC	CASSPTLASSYEQYF
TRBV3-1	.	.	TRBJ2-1	TGTGCCAGCAGCCAAACCCGGGCCGTTTGGCAGTTCTTC	CASSQTRAVWQFF
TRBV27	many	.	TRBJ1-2	TGTGCCAGCAGCTTCTCCGGGAACTATGGCTACACCTTC	CASSFSGNYGYTF
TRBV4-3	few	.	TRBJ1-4	TGCGCCAGCAGCCAGTATCATGGTCCTAATGAAAAACTGTTTTTT	CASSQYHGPNEKLFF
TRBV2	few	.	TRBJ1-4	TGTGCCAGCGTGAGCAATGAAAAACTGTTTTTT	CASVSNEKLFF
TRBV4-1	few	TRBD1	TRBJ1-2	TGCGCCAGCAGCGCAGTCGGACAGGACTATGGCTACACCTTC	CASSAVGQDYGYTF
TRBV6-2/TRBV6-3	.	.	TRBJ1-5	TGTGCCAGCAGTTACATGGGACAGCCCCAGCATTTT	CASSYMGQPQHF
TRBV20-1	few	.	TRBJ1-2	TGCAGTGCTAGAGATCGGACCTATGGCTACACCTTC	CSARDRTYGYTF
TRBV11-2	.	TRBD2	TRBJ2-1	TGTGCCAGCAGCTTAGTGGCTAGCGGGAGTATCTCCTACAATGAGCAGTTCTTC	CASSLVASGSISYNEQFF
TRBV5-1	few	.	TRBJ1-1	TGCGCCAGCAGCTCCATTCCGGGACGCCGGAACACTGAAGCTTTCTTT	CASSSIPGRRNTEAFF